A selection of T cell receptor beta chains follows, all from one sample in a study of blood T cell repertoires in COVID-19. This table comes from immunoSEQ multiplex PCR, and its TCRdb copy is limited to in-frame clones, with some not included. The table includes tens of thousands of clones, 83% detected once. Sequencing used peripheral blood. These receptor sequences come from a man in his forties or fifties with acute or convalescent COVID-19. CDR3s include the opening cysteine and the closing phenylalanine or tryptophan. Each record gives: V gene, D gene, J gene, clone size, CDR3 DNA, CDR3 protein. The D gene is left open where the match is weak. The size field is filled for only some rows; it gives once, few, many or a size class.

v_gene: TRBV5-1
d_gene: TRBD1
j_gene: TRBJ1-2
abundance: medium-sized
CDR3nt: TGCGCCAGCAGCTTGGGACAGGGGACCTATGGCTACACCTTC
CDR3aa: CASSLGQGTYGYTF

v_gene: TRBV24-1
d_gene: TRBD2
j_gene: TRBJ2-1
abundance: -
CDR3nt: TGTGCCACCAGTGAAAGTAGGGTTACCAGCGGGAGGCACAATGAGCAGTTCTTC
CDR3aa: CATSESRVTSGRHNEQFF

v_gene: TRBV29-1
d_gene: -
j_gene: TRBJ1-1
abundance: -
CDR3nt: TGCAGCGTTGTTCAGGCAGGGGCCACTTTGAACACTGAAGCTTTCTTT
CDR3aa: CSVVQAGATLNTEAFF

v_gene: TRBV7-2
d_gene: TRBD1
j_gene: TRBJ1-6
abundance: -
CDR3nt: TGTGCCAGCAGCCCCAGACAGGGCCCTAATTCACCCCTCCACTTT
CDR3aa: CASSPRQGPNSPLHF

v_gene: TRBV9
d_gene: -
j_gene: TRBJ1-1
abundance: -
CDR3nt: TGTGCCAGCAGCGTATCCCCGCTAAACACTGAAGCTTTCTTT
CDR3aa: CASSVSPLNTEAFF

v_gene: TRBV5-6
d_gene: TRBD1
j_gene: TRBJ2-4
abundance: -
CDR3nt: TGTGCCAGCAGCTTCAGACAGGGGTTAAAAAACATTCAGTACTTC
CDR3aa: CASSFRQGLKNIQYF

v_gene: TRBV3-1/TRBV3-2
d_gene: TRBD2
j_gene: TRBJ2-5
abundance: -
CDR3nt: TGTGCCAGCAGCCAAGGAACTAGCGGGGGCCGGCAAGAGACCCAGTACTTC
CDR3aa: CASSQGTSGGRQETQYF

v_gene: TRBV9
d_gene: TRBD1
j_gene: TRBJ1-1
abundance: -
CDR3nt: TGTGCCAGCAGCCCCGACAGGGTAGCTTTCTTT
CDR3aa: CASSPDRVAFF

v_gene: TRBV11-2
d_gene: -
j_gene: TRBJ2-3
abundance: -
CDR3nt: TGTGCCAGCAGCGGGGGGAACACAGATACGCAGTATTTT
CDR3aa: CASSGGNTDTQYF

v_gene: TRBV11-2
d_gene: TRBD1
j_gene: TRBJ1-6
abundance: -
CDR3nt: TGTGCCAGCAGCCGACAGGGGCCGCCCTATAATTCACCCCTCCACTTT
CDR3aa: CASSRQGPPYNSPLHF

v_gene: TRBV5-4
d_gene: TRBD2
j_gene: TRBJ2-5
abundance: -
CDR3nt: TGTGCCAGCAGCGGAATTCAGCGGGACCCTCAAGAGACCCAGTACTTC
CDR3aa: CASSGIQRDPQETQYF